This record concerns one T cell receptor beta chain sequence. The source of the sample is a study of T-cell memory formation after mild COVID-19. MiXCR, applied by TCRdb to the 5' RACE reads, yields one record per CDR3 protein. The sample contains about 340,000 distinct CDR3 sequences, about a sixth of which appear only once. Sequenced material: PBMCs or a T cell subset sorted from them (not recorded which). The clonotype comes from a man between 18 and 35 years old who had mild COVID-19 (a few samples of this study predate the infection). Cell type and time point are not known.

The CDR3 sequence: CASSRDRVHEQYF. CDR3 nucleotides: TGTGCCAGCAGCCGGGACAGGGTGCACGAGCAGTACTTC. The chain recombines TRBV11-1 with TRBJ2-7; 9 bases map to TRBD1. The germline CDR1 and CDR2 sequences are SGHAT and FQDESV (reference sequence). This CDR3 spans 13 amino acids. V lost 5 bases, J lost 5 bases, and 4 bases stayed unmatched.